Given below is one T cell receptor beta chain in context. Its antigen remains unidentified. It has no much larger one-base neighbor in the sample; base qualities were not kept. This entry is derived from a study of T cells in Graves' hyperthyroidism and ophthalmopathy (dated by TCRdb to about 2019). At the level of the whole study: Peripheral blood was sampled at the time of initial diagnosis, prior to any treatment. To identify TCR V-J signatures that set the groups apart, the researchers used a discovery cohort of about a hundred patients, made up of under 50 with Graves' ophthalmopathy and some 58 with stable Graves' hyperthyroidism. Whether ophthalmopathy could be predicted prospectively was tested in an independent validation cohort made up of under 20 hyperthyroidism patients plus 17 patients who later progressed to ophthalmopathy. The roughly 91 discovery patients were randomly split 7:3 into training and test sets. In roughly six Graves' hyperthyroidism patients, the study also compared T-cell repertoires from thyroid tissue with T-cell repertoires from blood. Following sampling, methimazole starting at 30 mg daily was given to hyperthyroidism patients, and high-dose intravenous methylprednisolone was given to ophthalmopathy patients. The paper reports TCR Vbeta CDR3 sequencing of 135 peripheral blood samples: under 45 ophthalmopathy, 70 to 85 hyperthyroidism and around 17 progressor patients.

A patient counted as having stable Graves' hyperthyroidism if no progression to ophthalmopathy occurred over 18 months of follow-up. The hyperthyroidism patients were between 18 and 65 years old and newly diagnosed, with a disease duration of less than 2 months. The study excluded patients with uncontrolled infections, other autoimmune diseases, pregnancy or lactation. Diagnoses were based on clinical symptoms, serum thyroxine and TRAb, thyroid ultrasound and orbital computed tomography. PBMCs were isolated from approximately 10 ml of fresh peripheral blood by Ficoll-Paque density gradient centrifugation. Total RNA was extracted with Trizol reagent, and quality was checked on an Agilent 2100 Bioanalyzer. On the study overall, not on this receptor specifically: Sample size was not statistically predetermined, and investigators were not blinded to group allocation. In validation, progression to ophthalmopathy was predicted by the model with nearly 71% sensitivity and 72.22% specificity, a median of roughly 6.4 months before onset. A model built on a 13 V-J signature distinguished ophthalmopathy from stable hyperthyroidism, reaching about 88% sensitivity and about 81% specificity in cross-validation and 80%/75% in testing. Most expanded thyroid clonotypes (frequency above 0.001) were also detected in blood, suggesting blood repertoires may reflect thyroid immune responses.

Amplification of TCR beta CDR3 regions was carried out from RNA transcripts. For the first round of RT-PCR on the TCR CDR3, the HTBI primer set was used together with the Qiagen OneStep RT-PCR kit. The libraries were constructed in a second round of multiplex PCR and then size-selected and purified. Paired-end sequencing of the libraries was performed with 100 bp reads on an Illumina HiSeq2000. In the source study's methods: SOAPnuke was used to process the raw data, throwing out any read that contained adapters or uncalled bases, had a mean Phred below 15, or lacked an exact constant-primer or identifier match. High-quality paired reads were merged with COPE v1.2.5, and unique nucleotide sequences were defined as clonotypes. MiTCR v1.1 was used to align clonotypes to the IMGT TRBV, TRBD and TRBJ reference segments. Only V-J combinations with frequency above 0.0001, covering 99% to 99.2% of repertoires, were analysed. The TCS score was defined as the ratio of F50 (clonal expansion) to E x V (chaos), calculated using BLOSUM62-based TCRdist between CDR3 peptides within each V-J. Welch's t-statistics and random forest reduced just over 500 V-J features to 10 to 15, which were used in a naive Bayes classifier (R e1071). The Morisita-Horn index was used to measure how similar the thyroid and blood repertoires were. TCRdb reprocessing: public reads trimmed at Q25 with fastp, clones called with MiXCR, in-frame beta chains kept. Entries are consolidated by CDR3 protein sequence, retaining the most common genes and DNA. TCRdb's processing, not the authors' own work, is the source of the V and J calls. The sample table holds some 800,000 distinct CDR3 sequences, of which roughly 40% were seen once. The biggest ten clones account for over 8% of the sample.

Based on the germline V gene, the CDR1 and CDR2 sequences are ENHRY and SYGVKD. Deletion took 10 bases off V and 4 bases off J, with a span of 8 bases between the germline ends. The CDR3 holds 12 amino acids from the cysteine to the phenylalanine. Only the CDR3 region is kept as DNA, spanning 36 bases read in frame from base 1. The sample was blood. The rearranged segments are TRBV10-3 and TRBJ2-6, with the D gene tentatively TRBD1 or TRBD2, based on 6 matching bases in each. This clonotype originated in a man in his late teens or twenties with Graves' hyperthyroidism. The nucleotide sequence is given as TGTGCCACGGGGGCGGGGGCCAACGTCCTGACTTTC. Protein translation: CATGAGANVLTF.